Shown below are 8 T cell receptor beta chains from a single sample sequenced in a study of blood T cells in healthy people across ages. It was with a sample-barcoded 5' primer and a J-beta primer mix that a second PCR of roughly 7 to 12 cycles was run. TCRdb analysed the 5' RACE reads with MiXCR anew, one entry per CDR3 protein. The sample shows 1.5 million or so distinct CDR3 sequences, roughly two fifths of them seen only once. The specimen was blood. All receptors come from a woman between 18 and 30 years old in good health.

The gene calls are TRBV7-2 and TRBJ2-7, with D tentatively TRBD1 or TRBD2 (5 bases each). The CDR3 is 15 amino acids. Germline CDR1 SGHTA, CDR2 FQGNSA. Trimming removed 4 bases at V and 7 bases at J, with 20 bases between. Here the CDR3 reads CASSSAPGRHNEQYF. In nucleotides, the CDR3 is TGTGCCAGCAGCTCGGCACCGGGACGTCACAATGAGCAGTACTTC.

This rearrangement joins TRBV10-3 to TRBJ2-1; no reliable D call. The CDR3 runs 13 residues. Trimming left V 5 bases short and J 0 bases short, with 5 bases between. Germline V gene sequence: CDR1 ENHRY, CDR2 SYGVKD. The CDR3 nucleotides are TGTGCCATCAGTAGTCCCTCCTACAATGAGCAGTTCTTC. Its translation is CAISSPSYNEQFF.

The chain combines TRBV29-1 with TRBJ2-1; 8 bases match TRBD2. With 4 bases clipped from V and 9 bases from J, the junction kept 14 bases outside the gene matches. Germline CDR1 reads SQVTM; CDR2 reads ANQGSEA. This CDR3 is built from 15 residues. CDR3 sequence: CSVVFGRAGFSEQFF. CDR3 nucleotides: TGCAGCGTTGTTTTCGGGAGGGCAGGATTTAGTGAGCAGTTCTTC.

This clonotype was counted a few times. The chain employs TRBV28 and TRBJ2-7; D remains ambiguous. The CDR3 has 11 residues. V lost 5 bases and J lost 6, with 8 bases in between. Germline lookup yields CDR1 MDHEN and CDR2 SYDVKM. The CDR3 is CASSPRFEQYF. In DNA form, the CDR3 reads TGTGCCAGCAGTCCAAGATTCGAGCAGTACTTC.

This sequence joins TRBV20-1 and TRBJ2-7, with D perhaps TRBD2 (6 bases). The V gene's germline CDR1 is DFQATT and CDR2 SNEGSKA (reference sequence). V lost 6 bases and J 4 bases, leaving 19 bases between the germline ends. The CDR3 is 14 amino acids. The CDR3 spells CSAAGTAPGYEQYF. As DNA, the CDR3 is TGCAGTGCGGCAGGGACTGCTCCGGGTTACGAGCAGTACTTC.

CDR3 bases: TGTGCCAGCAGTTTTGGCGGGACCGACTATGGCTACACCTTC. Protein sequence: CASSFGGTDYGYTF. V and J are TRBV7-2 and TRBJ1-2; weak D call: TRBD1 (5 bases). The CDR3 extends over 14 amino acids. Germline CDR1 reads SGHTA; CDR2 reads FQGNSA. Trimming shortened V by 6 bases and J by 3 bases, and 14 bases separated the two germline ends.

The chain joins TRBV13 to TRBJ1-2; D remains unclear. Trimming stripped 5 bases from V and 0 bases from J, with 7 bases between. The CDR3 extends over 13 amino acids. The germline V gene encodes CDR1 PRHDT and CDR2 FYEKMQ (reference sequence). The chain's CDR3 is CASSREANYGYTF. The CDR3 nucleotides are TGTGCCAGCAGCCGCGAAGCTAACTATGGCTACACCTTC.

A remark on this clonotype: Given a much more abundant clone one base away, this may be a read error. CDR3 nucleotide sequence: TGTGCCTCCGCTCGTCATCGCATGAACACTGAAGCTTTCTTT. Protein sequence: CASARHRMNTEAFF. The chain recombines TRBV12-3 or TRBV12-4 with TRBJ1-1; D unresolved. V lost 11 bases and J 0 bases, leaving 16 bases between the germline ends. CDR3 length equals 14 residues.